The clone carrying this T cell receptor beta chain appeared a few times. The target antigen is unknown. The sample is drawn from a study of post-analysis software for immune sequencing data. For the study at large: Included among the disease courses, which were recorded for the cohort, were relapsing-remitting, secondary progressive and progressive-relapsing multiple sclerosis.

The study's findings and limits: The normalized Chao1 diversity of multiple sclerosis patients was significantly lower than that of controls. Strong co-clustering by F measure was seen for same-batch samples. Comparison of patients with controls showed a handful of TRBV segments more frequent in patients, TRBV5-6, TRBV5-1 and TRBV20-1 among them.

The CDR3 has 15 residues. After removal of 4 bases from V and 2 bases from J, the junction contained 7 bases not matched to a gene. Tagging with unique molecular identifiers was a feature of the TCR beta cDNA libraries. Input populations of 1 to 10 million T cells gave rise to approximately 500,000 cDNA molecules. TCRdb reanalysed the PCR reads using MiXCR and keeps one entry per CDR3 protein. Here the sample spans hundreds of thousands of distinct CDR3 sequences, approximately 53% being singletons. The chain recombines TRBV12-3 or TRBV12-4 with TRBJ1-2; TRBD1 agrees at 7 bases. The sample consisted of blood. The clonotype originates from a girl aged 5-17 years with multiple sclerosis. CDR3 coding DNA: TGTGCCAGCAGTTCACTCCAGACAGGGAACTATGGCTACACCTTC. Its protein is CASSSLQTGNYGYTF.